The T cell receptor beta chain under discussion was sequenced for a study of CXCR3 chemokines and chemotherapy response in bladder cancer. The V and J ends lost 7 bases and 5 bases, in that order; junction bases with no gene match: 7. The germline V gene has CDR1 MNHNY and CDR2 SVGAGI (reference sequence). The length of the CDR3 is 15 residues. Via MiXCR, TCRdb re-called the PCR reads, giving one row per CDR3 protein. The table has 8,100 or so distinct CDR3 sequences, roughly 12% seen once; the top ten hold around 15%. This clonotype qualifies as medium-sized. The chain combines TRBV6-6 with TRBJ1-3; 11 nucleotides line up with TRBD1. The sequence derives from a human donor with bladder cancer that responded to neoadjuvant chemotherapy. The sample was gathered from a patient whose treatment included neoadjuvant chemotherapy. The CDR3 loop is CASIDGQGARNTIYF. DNA of the CDR3: TGTGCCAGCATAGACGGACAGGGGGCTCGAAACACCATATATTTT.